This TCR beta chain stems from a study of blood T cell repertoires in COVID-19. For the study at large: Acute-phase and convalescent COVID-19 samples originated in the United States, Italy and Spain. T cells, B-cell-depleted T cells, or PBMCs provided the cDNA or gDNA that served as material.

The data were produced by immunoSEQ multiplex PCR, yet TCRdb's version contains in-frame clones alone and is incomplete. In the table there are 200,000 or so clones, 82% of which are singletons. V lost 1 base to trimming and J lost 5 bases; unmatched junction nucleotides: 7. CDR3 length: 15 amino acids. Germline CDR1 and CDR2: SEHNR and FQNEAQ (reference sequence). The sequence derives from a woman in her 30s with acute or convalescent COVID-19. Sequencing was carried out using peripheral blood. This chain connects TRBV7-9 to TRBJ1-2; 7 nucleotides align to TRBD1. CDR3 nucleotide sequence: TGTGCCAGCAGCTTAGGGGACAGACCCATATATGGCTACACCTTC. As protein: CASSLGDRPIYGYTF.